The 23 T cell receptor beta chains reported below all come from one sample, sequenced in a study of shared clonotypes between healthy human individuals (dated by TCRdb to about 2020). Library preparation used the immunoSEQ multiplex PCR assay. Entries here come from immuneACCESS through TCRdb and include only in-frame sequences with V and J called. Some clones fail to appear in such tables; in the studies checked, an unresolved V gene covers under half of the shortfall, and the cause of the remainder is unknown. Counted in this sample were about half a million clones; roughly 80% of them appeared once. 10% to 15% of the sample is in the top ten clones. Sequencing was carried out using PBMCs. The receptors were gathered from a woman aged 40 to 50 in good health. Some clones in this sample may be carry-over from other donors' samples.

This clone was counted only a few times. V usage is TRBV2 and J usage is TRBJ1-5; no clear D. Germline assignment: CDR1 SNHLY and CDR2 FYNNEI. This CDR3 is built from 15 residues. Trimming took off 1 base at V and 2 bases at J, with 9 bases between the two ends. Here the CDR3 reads CASSEETGGNQPQHF. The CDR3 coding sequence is TGTGCCAGCAGTGAAGAGACCGGGGGCAATCAGCCCCAGCATTTT.

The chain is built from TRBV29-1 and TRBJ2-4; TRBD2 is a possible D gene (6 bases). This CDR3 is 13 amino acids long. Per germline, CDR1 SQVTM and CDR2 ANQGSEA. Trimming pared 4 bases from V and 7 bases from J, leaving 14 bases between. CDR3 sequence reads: CSVVTTGGNIQYF. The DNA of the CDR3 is TGCAGCGTTGTAACCACTGGAGGGAACATTCAGTACTTC.

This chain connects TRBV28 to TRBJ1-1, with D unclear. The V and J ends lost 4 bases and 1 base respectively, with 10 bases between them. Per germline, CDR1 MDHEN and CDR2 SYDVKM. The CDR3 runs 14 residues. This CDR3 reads CASSWPFRNTEAFF. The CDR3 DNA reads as TGTGCCAGCAGTTGGCCCTTTCGGAACACTGAAGCTTTCTTT. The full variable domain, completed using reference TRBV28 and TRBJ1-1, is DVKVTQSSRYLVKRTGEKVFLECVQDMDHENMFWYRQDPGLGLRLIYFSYDVKMKEKGDIPEGYSVSREKKERFSLILESASTNQTSMYLCASSWPFRNTEAFFGQGTRLTVV.

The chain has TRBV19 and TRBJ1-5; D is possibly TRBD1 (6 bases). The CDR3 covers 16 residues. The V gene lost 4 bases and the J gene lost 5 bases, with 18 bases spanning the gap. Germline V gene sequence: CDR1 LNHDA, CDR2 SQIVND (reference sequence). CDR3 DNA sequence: TGTGCCAGTAGTACTATTGGGGGGGCGAGCGATCAGCCCCAGCATTTT. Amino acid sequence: CASSTIGGASDQPQHF.

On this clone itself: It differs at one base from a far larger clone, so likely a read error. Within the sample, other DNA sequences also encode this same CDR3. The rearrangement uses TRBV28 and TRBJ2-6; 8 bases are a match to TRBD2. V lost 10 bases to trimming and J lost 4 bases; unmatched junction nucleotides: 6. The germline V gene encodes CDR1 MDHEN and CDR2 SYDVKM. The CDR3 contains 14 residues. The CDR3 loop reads CATGGAAGANVLTF. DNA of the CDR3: TGTGCCACCGGGGGGGCAGCCGGGGCCAACGTCCTGACTTTC.

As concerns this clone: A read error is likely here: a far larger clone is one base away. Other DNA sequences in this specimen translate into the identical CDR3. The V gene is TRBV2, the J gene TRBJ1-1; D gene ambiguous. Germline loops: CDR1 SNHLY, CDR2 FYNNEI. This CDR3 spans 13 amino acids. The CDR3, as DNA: TGTGCCAGCAGTGAACTACCGAACACTGAAGCTTTCTTC. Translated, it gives CASSELPNTEAFF.

The CDR3 is CSVAPVLPIEKLFF. The DNA of the CDR3 is TGCAGCGTTGCCCCAGTCCTGCCCATTGAAAAACTGTTTTTT. The V and J genes are TRBV29-1 and TRBJ1-4; no firm D call. The CDR3 covers 14 residues. V lost 4 bases to trimming and J lost 7 bases, with 16 bases between them. CDR1 and CDR2 from the germline V gene are SQVTM and ANQGSEA.

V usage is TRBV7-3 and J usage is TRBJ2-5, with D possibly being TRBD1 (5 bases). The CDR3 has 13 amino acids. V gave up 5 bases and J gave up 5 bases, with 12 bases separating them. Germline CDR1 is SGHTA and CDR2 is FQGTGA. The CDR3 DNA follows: TGTGCCAGCAGCCTATCACAGGCGGAGACCCAGTACTTC. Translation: CASSLSQAETQYF. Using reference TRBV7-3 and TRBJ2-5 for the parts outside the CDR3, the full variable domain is GAGVSQTPSNKVTEKGKYVELRCDPISGHTALYWYRQSLGQGPEFLIYFQGTGAADDSGLPNDRFFAVRPEGSVSTLKIQRTERGDSAVYLCASSLSQAETQYFGPGTRLLVL.

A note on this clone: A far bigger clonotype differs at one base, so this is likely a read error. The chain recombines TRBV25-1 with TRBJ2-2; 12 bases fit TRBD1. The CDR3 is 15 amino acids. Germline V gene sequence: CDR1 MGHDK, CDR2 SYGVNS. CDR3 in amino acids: CASRGTGGASGELSF. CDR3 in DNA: TGTGCCAGCAGGGGGACAGGGGGCGCTTCCGGGGAGCTGTCTTTT.

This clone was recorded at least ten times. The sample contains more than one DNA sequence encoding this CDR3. The CDR3 region is CASSQGPGELFF. The CDR3 bases are TGTGCCAGCAGTCAGGGGCCCGGGGAGCTGTTTTTT. V gene TRBV6-5 combines with J gene TRBJ2-2; weak D call: TRBD1 (6 bases). V lost 5 bases and J 6 bases, leaving 7 bases between the germline ends. This CDR3 has 12 residues. The germline gives CDR1 MNHEY, CDR2 SVGAGI.

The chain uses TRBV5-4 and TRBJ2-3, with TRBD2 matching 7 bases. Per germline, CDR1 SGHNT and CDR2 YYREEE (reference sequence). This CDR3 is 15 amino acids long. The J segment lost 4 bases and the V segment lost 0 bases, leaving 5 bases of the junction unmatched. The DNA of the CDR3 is TGTGCCAGCAGCTTGGACGGACTAGTTTCAGATACGCAGTATTTT. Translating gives CASSLDGLVSDTQYF.

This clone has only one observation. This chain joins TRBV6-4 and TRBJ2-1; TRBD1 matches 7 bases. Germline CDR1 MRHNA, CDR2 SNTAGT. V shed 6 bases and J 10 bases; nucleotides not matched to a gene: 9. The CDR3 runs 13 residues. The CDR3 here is CASRANRGGEQFF. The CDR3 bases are TGTGCCAGCAGAGCCAACAGGGGCGGAGAGCAGTTCTTC.

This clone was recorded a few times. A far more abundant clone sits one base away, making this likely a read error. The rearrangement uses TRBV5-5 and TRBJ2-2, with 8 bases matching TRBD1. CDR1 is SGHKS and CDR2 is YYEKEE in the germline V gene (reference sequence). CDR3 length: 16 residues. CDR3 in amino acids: CVSSRGQGKGTGELFF. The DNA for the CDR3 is TGTGTCAGCAGCCGAGGACAGGGAAAGGGCACCGGGGAGCTGTTTTTT.

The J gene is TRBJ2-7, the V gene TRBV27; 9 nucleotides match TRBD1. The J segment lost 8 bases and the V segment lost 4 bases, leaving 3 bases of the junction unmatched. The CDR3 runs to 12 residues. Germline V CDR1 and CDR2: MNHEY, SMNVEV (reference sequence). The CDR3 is CASSSNRGQQYF. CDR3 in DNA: TGTGCCAGCAGTTCCAACAGGGGGCAGCAGTACTTC.

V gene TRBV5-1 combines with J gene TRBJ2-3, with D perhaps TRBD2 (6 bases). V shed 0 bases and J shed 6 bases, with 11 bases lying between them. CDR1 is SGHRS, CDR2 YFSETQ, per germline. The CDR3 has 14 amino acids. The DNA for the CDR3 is TGCGCCAGCAGCTTGGTAGGAGGAGGGGATACGCAGTATTTT. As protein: CASSLVGGGDTQYF.

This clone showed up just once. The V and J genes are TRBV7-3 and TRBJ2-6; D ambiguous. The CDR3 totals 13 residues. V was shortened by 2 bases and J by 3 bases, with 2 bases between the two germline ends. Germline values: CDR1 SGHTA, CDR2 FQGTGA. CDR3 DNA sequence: TGTGCCAGCAGCTTAGGTGGGGCCAACGTCCTGACTTTC. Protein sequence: CASSLGGANVLTF. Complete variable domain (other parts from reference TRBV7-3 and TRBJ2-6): GAGVSQTPSNKVTEKGKYVELRCDPISGHTALYWYRQSLGQGPEFLIYFQGTGAADDSGLPNDRFFAVRPEGSVSTLKIQRTERGDSAVYLCASSLGGANVLTFGAGSRLTVL.

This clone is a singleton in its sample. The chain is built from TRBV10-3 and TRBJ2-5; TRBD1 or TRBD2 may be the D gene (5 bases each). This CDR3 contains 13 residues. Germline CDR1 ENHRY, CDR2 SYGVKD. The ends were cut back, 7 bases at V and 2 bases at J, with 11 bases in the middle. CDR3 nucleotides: TGTGCCATCACCCGGGACCCTCAAGAGACCCAGTACTTC. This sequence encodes CAITRDPQETQYF.

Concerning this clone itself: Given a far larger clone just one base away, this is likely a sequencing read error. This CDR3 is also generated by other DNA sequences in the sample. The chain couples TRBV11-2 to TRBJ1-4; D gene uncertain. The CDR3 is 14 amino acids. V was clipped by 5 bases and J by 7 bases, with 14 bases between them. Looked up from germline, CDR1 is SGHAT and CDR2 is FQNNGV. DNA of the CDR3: TGTGCCAGCAGCCCCCAACCGGCGGGTGAAAAACTGTTTTTT. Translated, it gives CASSPQPAGEKLFF.

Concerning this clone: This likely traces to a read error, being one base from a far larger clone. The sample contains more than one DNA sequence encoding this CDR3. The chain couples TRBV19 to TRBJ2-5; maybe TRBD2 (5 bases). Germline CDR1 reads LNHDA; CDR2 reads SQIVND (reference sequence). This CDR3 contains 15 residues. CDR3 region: CASSMISGSGETQYF. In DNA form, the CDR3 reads TGCGCCAGTAGTATGATATCGGGGAGCGGAGAGACCCAGTACTTC.

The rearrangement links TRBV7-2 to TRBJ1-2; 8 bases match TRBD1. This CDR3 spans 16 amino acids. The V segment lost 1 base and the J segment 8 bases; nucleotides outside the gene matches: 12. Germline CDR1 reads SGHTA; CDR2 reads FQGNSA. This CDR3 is CASSLVGQGAFMGYTF. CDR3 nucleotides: TGTGCCAGCAGCTTAGTGGGGCAGGGGGCGTTTATGGGCTACACCTTC.

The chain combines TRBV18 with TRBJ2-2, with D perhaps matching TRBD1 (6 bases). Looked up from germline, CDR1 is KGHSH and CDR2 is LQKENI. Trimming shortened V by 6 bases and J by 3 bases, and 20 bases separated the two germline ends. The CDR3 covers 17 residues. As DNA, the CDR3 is TGTGCCAGCTCTCCGGGACACCCGCTCTCCCACACCGGGGAGCTGTTTTTT. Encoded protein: CASSPGHPLSHTGELFF.

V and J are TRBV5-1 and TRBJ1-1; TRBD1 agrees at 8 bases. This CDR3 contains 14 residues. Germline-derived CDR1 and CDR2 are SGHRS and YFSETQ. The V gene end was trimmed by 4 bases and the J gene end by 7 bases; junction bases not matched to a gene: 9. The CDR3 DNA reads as TGCGCCAGCAGCGTAACAGGGGGTTCGTATGAAGCTTTCTTT. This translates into CASSVTGGSYEAFF. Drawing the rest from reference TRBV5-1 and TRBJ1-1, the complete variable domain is KAGVTQTPRYLIKTRGQQVTLSCSPISGHRSVSWYQQTPGQGLQFLFEYFSETQRNKGNFPGRFSGRQFSNSRSEMNVSTLELGDSALYLCASSVTGGSYEAFFGQGTRLTVV.

The CDR3 sequence is CASRRTEETQYF. CDR3 DNA: TGTGCCAGCAGACGGACAGAAGAGACCCAGTACTTC. V usage is TRBV7-9 and J usage is TRBJ2-5; TRBD1 is a possible D gene (6 bases). Trimming cost V 6 bases and J 3 bases, with 8 bases left between them. The CDR3 sequence is 12 residues long. Germline V gene data show CDR1 as SEHNR and CDR2 as FQNEAQ (reference sequence). Full variable domain (outside the CDR3, taken from reference TRBV7-9 and TRBJ2-5): DTGVSQNPRHKITKRGQNVTFRCDPISEHNRLYWYRQTLGQGPEFLTYFQNEAQLEKSRLLSDRFSAERPKGSFSTLEIQRTEQGDSAMYLCASRRTEETQYFGPGTRLLVL.